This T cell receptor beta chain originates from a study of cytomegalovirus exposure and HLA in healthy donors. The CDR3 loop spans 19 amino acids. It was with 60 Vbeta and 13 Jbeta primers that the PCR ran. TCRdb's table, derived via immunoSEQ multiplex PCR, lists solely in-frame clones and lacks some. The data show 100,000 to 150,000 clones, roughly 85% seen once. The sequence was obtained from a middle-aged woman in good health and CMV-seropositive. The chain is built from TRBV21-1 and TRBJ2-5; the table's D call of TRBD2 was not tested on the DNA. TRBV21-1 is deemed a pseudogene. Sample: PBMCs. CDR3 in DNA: TGTGCCAGCAGCAAATGTTGGTGGAGGGACTTGGGGCTACAAGAGACCCAGTACTTC. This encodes CASSKCWWRDLGLQETQYF.